The rows below give T cell receptor beta chains drawn from one sample of a study of blood T cell repertoires in COVID-19. Some clones are missing from TCRdb's copy, which holds only in-frame ones; the method was immunoSEQ multiplex PCR. The sample yields approximately 60,000 clones, about three quarters seen once. Input material: peripheral blood. The source is a man in his fifties with active or convalescent COVID-19. The CDR3 runs from the conserved cysteine through the conserved F or W. A D gene is named only where the DNA matches it firmly. Clone size, where shown, is once, few, many, or a class for clones that have expanded.

v_gene: TRBV23-1; d_gene: TRBD2; j_gene: TRBJ2-2; abundance: .; CDR3nt: TGCGCCAGCAGTCATTCCCCGGGACTAGAATACACCGGGGAGCTGTTTTTT; CDR3aa: CASSHSPGLEYTGELFF
v_gene: TRBV3-1/TRBV3-2; d_gene: .; j_gene: TRBJ1-2; abundance: .; CDR3nt: TGTGCCAGCAGGATGGGGGGAGCTAACTATGGCTACACCTTC; CDR3aa: CASRMGGANYGYTF
v_gene: TRBV7-9; d_gene: TRBD2; j_gene: TRBJ2-1; abundance: .; CDR3nt: TGTGCCAGCAGCTTAGCCCTAGCGGGGGGGCGTATTACCAGGAATGAGCAGTTCTTC; CDR3aa: CASSLALAGGRITRNEQFF
v_gene: TRBV6-2/TRBV6-3; d_gene: TRBD1; j_gene: TRBJ1-1; abundance: .; CDR3nt: TGTGCCAGCAGTTACCCGCGACAGGGGGTTGAAGCTTTCTTT; CDR3aa: CASSYPRQGVEAFF
v_gene: TRBV29-1; d_gene: .; j_gene: TRBJ1-2; abundance: .; CDR3nt: TGCAGCGTGGAGTCGTCGGTCTATGGCTACACCTTC; CDR3aa: CSVESSVYGYTF
v_gene: TRBV5-1; d_gene: TRBD1; j_gene: TRBJ2-7; abundance: .; CDR3nt: TGCGCCAGCGGACCCCGGGACAGCACCTACGAGCAGTACTTC; CDR3aa: CASGPRDSTYEQYF
v_gene: TRBV19; d_gene: TRBD1; j_gene: TRBJ1-2; abundance: .; CDR3nt: TGTGCCAGTAGTATGAGCCGAAGTGAAGGGGGCGTCTATGGCTACACCTTC; CDR3aa: CASSMSRSEGGVYGYTF
v_gene: TRBV6-5; d_gene: .; j_gene: TRBJ1-1; abundance: few; CDR3nt: TGTGCCGGTAAGGACGTCAACCGGGGCACTGAAGCTTTCTTT; CDR3aa: CAGKDVNRGTEAFF
v_gene: TRBV6-1; d_gene: .; j_gene: TRBJ1-2; abundance: .; CDR3nt: TGTGCCAGCAGTGAGGACAGAGAGATAAACTATGGCTACACCTTC; CDR3aa: CASSEDREINYGYTF
v_gene: TRBV3-1/TRBV3-2; d_gene: TRBD1; j_gene: TRBJ1-2; abundance: .; CDR3nt: TGTGCCAGCAGCCAAGTGGACAGGAACTATGGCTACACCTTC; CDR3aa: CASSQVDRNYGYTF
v_gene: TRBV9; d_gene: TRBD2; j_gene: TRBJ2-5; abundance: .; CDR3nt: TGTGCCAGCAGCGCGAACGTGGGAGCGGGAGGGGGGGAGACCCAGTACTTC; CDR3aa: CASSANVGAGGGETQYF
v_gene: TRBV5-4; d_gene: .; j_gene: TRBJ1-2; abundance: .; CDR3nt: TGTGCCAGCACCGGACAGAACTATGGCTACACCTTC; CDR3aa: CASTGQNYGYTF
v_gene: TRBV6-5; d_gene: .; j_gene: TRBJ2-1; abundance: .; CDR3nt: TGTGCCAGCAGTTACTCGAGAGTGAACAATGAGCAGTTCTTC; CDR3aa: CASSYSRVNNEQFF
v_gene: TRBV6-1; d_gene: .; j_gene: TRBJ2-1; abundance: .; CDR3nt: TGTGCCAGCAGTGATTCTAGCTCGTTCTGGGAGCAGTTCTTC; CDR3aa: CASSDSSSFWEQFF
v_gene: TRBV7-9; d_gene: .; j_gene: TRBJ1-2; abundance: .; CDR3nt: TGTGCCAGCAGCTTAGCGGCCTCATATGGCTACACCTTC; CDR3aa: CASSLAASYGYTF
v_gene: TRBV18; d_gene: .; j_gene: TRBJ2-1; abundance: .; CDR3nt: TGTGCCAGCTCACCACCGACTAGCTCCTACAATGAGCAGTTCTTC; CDR3aa: CASSPPTSSYNEQFF
v_gene: TRBV2; d_gene: .; j_gene: TRBJ1-1; abundance: .; CDR3nt: TGTGCCAGCAGCGGGACAATGAACACTGAAGCTTTCTTT; CDR3aa: CASSGTMNTEAFF
v_gene: TRBV5-5; d_gene: .; j_gene: TRBJ2-1; abundance: .; CDR3nt: TGTGCCAGCAGCTTGCGTTACAATGAGCAGTTCTTC; CDR3aa: CASSLRYNEQFF
v_gene: TRBV21-1; d_gene: .; j_gene: TRBJ1-5; abundance: few; CDR3nt: TGTGCCAGCAGCAGCTACGCCACGGGGGGGGACCAGCCCCAGCATTTT; CDR3aa: CASSSYATGGDQPQHF
v_gene: TRBV7-8; d_gene: .; j_gene: TRBJ2-2; abundance: .; CDR3nt: TGTGCCAGCAGCTTACCCCGGACCCCTCCGGGGTTGGGGGAGCTGTTTTTT; CDR3aa: CASSLPRTPPGLGELFF
v_gene: TRBV29-1; d_gene: TRBD1; j_gene: TRBJ2-7; abundance: once; CDR3nt: TGCAGCGTTGCGACAGGGGGCGGATGGGCTAACGAGCAGTACTTC; CDR3aa: CSVATGGGWANEQYF
v_gene: TRBV6-5; d_gene: .; j_gene: TRBJ1-5; abundance: .; CDR3nt: TGTGCCAGCAGGCTCCCTGCAGGCCTCAATCAGCCCCAGCATTTT; CDR3aa: CASRLPAGLNQPQHF
v_gene: TRBV3-1/TRBV3-2; d_gene: .; j_gene: TRBJ2-7; abundance: .; CDR3nt: TGTGCCAGCAGCCAAGATAGCAACGAGCAGTACTTC; CDR3aa: CASSQDSNEQYF
v_gene: TRBV7-8; d_gene: .; j_gene: TRBJ1-1; abundance: .; CDR3nt: TGTGCCAGCAGCCCACAGGCTGAAGCTTTCTTT; CDR3aa: CASSPQAEAFF
v_gene: TRBV27; d_gene: .; j_gene: TRBJ1-4; abundance: .; CDR3nt: TGTGCCAGCAGTCGCCTACGGTCGTTAAATGAAAAACTGTTTTTT; CDR3aa: CASSRLRSLNEKLFF
v_gene: TRBV19; d_gene: .; j_gene: TRBJ1-1; abundance: .; CDR3nt: TGTCCCCGCCATGTGGGGGTGGGGGGGGCAGCTTTCTTT; CDR3aa: CPRHVGVGGAAFF
v_gene: TRBV21-1; d_gene: .; j_gene: TRBJ1-4; abundance: .; CDR3nt: TGTGCCAGTATAAAACAGGGGGCGGAAATTGAAAAACTGTTTTTT; CDR3aa: CASIKQGAEIEKLFF
v_gene: TRBV11-2; d_gene: TRBD1; j_gene: TRBJ1-4; abundance: .; CDR3nt: TGTGCCAGCAGCCGAAACAGGGGAGGAAATGAAAAACTGTTTTTT; CDR3aa: CASSRNRGGNEKLFF
v_gene: TRBV6-5; d_gene: TRBD2; j_gene: TRBJ2-1; abundance: few; CDR3nt: TGTGCCAGCAGTTTCGAAGGAGCGGGAGTAGGGCATGAGCAGTTCTTC; CDR3aa: CASSFEGAGVGHEQFF
v_gene: TRBV5-6; d_gene: TRBD1; j_gene: TRBJ1-2; abundance: .; CDR3nt: TGTGCCAGCAGCTCACCTGCAGGGGGTGGCTACACCTTC; CDR3aa: CASSSPAGGGYTF
v_gene: TRBV19; d_gene: TRBD1; j_gene: TRBJ1-2; abundance: once; CDR3nt: TGTGCCAGTCGAATACGGACAGGGGAAGGCTACACCTTC; CDR3aa: CASRIRTGEGYTF
v_gene: TRBV19; d_gene: .; j_gene: TRBJ2-1; abundance: .; CDR3nt: TGTGCCAGTAGTATAAGGGACATTGGGAGAGATGAGCAGTTCTTC; CDR3aa: CASSIRDIGRDEQFF
v_gene: TRBV6-5; d_gene: .; j_gene: TRBJ1-6; abundance: .; CDR3nt: TGTGCCAGCAGTTACGATCCGGACAGCTTTAATTCACCCCTCCACTTT; CDR3aa: CASSYDPDSFNSPLHF
v_gene: TRBV7-2; d_gene: .; j_gene: TRBJ1-2; abundance: .; CDR3nt: TGTGCCAGCAGCTTAGCTACAGGGTTAAGCGGCTACACCTTC; CDR3aa: CASSLATGLSGYTF
v_gene: TRBV19; d_gene: .; j_gene: TRBJ1-5; abundance: .; CDR3nt: TGTGCCAGTAGTATATTCGGGTCAAATCAGCCCCAGCATTTT; CDR3aa: CASSIFGSNQPQHF
v_gene: TRBV30; d_gene: TRBD2; j_gene: TRBJ2-5; abundance: .; CDR3nt: TGTGCCTGGAGTGTGCTTTATAGCGGGTACCAAGAGACCCAGTACTTC; CDR3aa: CAWSVLYSGYQETQYF
v_gene: TRBV5-1; d_gene: .; j_gene: TRBJ1-2; abundance: once; CDR3nt: TGCGCCAGCAGCCCAACTGCGGGGGAGGGCTACACCTTC; CDR3aa: CASSPTAGEGYTF
v_gene: TRBV12-3/TRBV12-4; d_gene: .; j_gene: TRBJ1-4; abundance: .; CDR3nt: TGTGCCAGCAGTTTGAGGGCCGGGGAACTGTTTTTT; CDR3aa: CASSLRAGELFF
v_gene: TRBV29-1; d_gene: TRBD2; j_gene: TRBJ2-3; abundance: few; CDR3nt: TGCAGCGCCGTAGCGGGAGTCAGCACAGATACGCAGTATTTT; CDR3aa: CSAVAGVSTDTQYF
v_gene: TRBV6-5; d_gene: TRBD1; j_gene: TRBJ2-3; abundance: few; CDR3nt: TGTGCCAGCACCTCCGGACAGGGCACAGATACGCAGTATTTT; CDR3aa: CASTSGQGTDTQYF
v_gene: TRBV3-1/TRBV3-2; d_gene: .; j_gene: TRBJ1-2; abundance: .; CDR3nt: TGTGCCAGCAGCCAAGAGTACGCGTCTAACTATGGCTACACCTTC; CDR3aa: CASSQEYASNYGYTF
v_gene: TRBV5-5; d_gene: .; j_gene: TRBJ1-1; abundance: .; CDR3nt: TGTGCCAGCAGCGCCGGGGTTGTAGGCACTGAAGCTTTCTTT; CDR3aa: CASSAGVVGTEAFF
v_gene: TRBV19; d_gene: .; j_gene: TRBJ1-6; abundance: .; CDR3nt: TGTGCCAGTAGTCCCCAGTTGCGGACATCCCTCCACTTT; CDR3aa: CASSPQLRTSLHF
v_gene: TRBV2; d_gene: .; j_gene: TRBJ1-1; abundance: .; CDR3nt: TGTGCCAGCAGGGCAGGCAGGAACACTGAAGCTTTCTTT; CDR3aa: CASRAGRNTEAFF
v_gene: TRBV5-4; d_gene: TRBD1; j_gene: TRBJ2-7; abundance: .; CDR3nt: TGTGCCAGCAGCTGGGACAGGGACGGAGGGTACGAGCAGTACTTC; CDR3aa: CASSWDRDGGYEQYF
v_gene: TRBV19; d_gene: TRBD1; j_gene: TRBJ1-4; abundance: once; CDR3nt: TGTGCCAGTAGTTCAATTCCGGGACAGACTAATGAAAAACTGTTTTTT; CDR3aa: CASSSIPGQTNEKLFF
v_gene: TRBV5-1; d_gene: TRBD1; j_gene: TRBJ1-2; abundance: few; CDR3nt: TGCGCCAGCAGCTCCTCCGGGACAGCCTATGGCTACACCTTC; CDR3aa: CASSSSGTAYGYTF
v_gene: TRBV5-6; d_gene: TRBD2; j_gene: TRBJ2-3; abundance: .; CDR3nt: TGTGCCAGCAGCTTGTCGGGGGGGTCCACGCAGTATTTT; CDR3aa: CASSLSGGSTQYF
v_gene: TRBV4-2; d_gene: TRBD1; j_gene: TRBJ1-3; abundance: .; CDR3nt: TGTGCCAGCAGCCAAGATACCGGACAGGTCCCTTTCACCATATATTTT; CDR3aa: CASSQDTGQVPFTIYF
v_gene: TRBV7-8; d_gene: .; j_gene: TRBJ2-2; abundance: .; CDR3nt: TGTGCCAGCAGCTTAGTAAGTCAGTCACCTACCGGGGAGCTGTTTTTT; CDR3aa: CASSLVSQSPTGELFF
v_gene: TRBV6-1; d_gene: .; j_gene: TRBJ2-1; abundance: .; CDR3nt: TGTGCCAGCAGTGAGAGGTCAGTGAATGAGCAGTTCTTC; CDR3aa: CASSERSVNEQFF
v_gene: TRBV3-1/TRBV3-2; d_gene: TRBD2; j_gene: TRBJ2-3; abundance: .; CDR3nt: TGTGCCAGCAGCCAAGATACGCTAGCGGGGTACACAGATACGCAGTATTTT; CDR3aa: CASSQDTLAGYTDTQYF
v_gene: TRBV12-3/TRBV12-4; d_gene: TRBD1; j_gene: TRBJ2-5; abundance: .; CDR3nt: TGTGCCAGCACGACAGGGTTTTATGAGACCCAGTACTTC; CDR3aa: CASTTGFYETQYF
v_gene: TRBV19; d_gene: .; j_gene: TRBJ2-1; abundance: .; CDR3nt: TGTGCCAGTAGGTTGCGGTCGGCCTACAATGAGCAGTTCTTC; CDR3aa: CASRLRSAYNEQFF
v_gene: TRBV18; d_gene: TRBD1; j_gene: TRBJ1-6; abundance: .; CDR3nt: TGTGCCAGCTCACCATCGGGACAGGGAATCGCACCCCTCCACTTT; CDR3aa: CASSPSGQGIAPLHF
v_gene: TRBV30; d_gene: TRBD1; j_gene: TRBJ1-6; abundance: .; CDR3nt: TGTGCCTGGAGCAGGACAGGGGGTAGCCTTAATTCACCCCTCCACTTT; CDR3aa: CAWSRTGGSLNSPLHF
v_gene: TRBV3-1/TRBV3-2; d_gene: .; j_gene: TRBJ2-3; abundance: .; CDR3nt: TGTGCCACCGAGGACTCCATTACAATTGATACGCAGTATTTT; CDR3aa: CATEDSITIDTQYF